The 29 T cell receptor beta chains listed next were all sequenced from one sample in a study of cytomegalovirus exposure and HLA in healthy donors. Both 60 Vbeta primers and 13 Jbeta primers went into the PCR. Here immunoSEQ multiplex PCR was the method, and the copy in TCRdb shows in-frame clones only, minus some. The sample includes over 150,000 clones, approximately 79% of them seen just once. Sequencing was performed on PBMCs. The receptors were sampled from a man aged 35 to 55 in good health and CMV-seronegative.

The chain has TRBV25-1 and TRBJ2-3; D is perhaps TRBD1 (6 bases). This CDR3 region has 12 residues. CDR1 is MGHDK, CDR2 SYGVNS, per germline. The germline V and J ends were trimmed by 10 bases and 3 bases, with 11 bases remaining between them. The CDR3 DNA reads TGTGCCACTGGACAGACGACAGATACGCAGTATTTT. Its translation is CATGQTTDTQYF.

This clone was counted a single time. The rearrangement links TRBV5-5 to TRBJ2-7; 12 nucleotides match TRBD2. Looked up from germline, CDR1 is SGHKS and CDR2 is YYEKEE (reference sequence). The CDR3 contains 16 residues. V lost 3 bases, J lost 4 bases, and 8 bases stayed unmatched. As DNA, the CDR3 is TGTGCCAGCAGCTCCCAAAGGACTAGCGGGACGTACGAGCAGTACTTC. Protein sequence: CASSSQRTSGTYEQYF.

The gene calls are TRBV5-4 and TRBJ2-5; 7 bases map to TRBD1. Germline lookup yields CDR1 SGHNT and CDR2 YYREEE (reference sequence). The trim removed 3 bases at V and 3 bases at J, leaving 5 bases unmatched. The CDR3 runs 14 residues. This CDR3 is CASSSWTGEETQYF. The CDR3, as DNA: TGTGCCAGCAGCTCCTGGACAGGAGAAGAGACCCAGTACTTC.

In nucleotides, the CDR3 is TGTGCCAGTGGTACGGGACTTTTAGGTGAGCAGTTCTTC. It specifies CASGTGLLGEQFF. The chain recombines TRBV19 with TRBJ2-1; possibly TRBD2 for D (6 bases). Looked up from germline, CDR1 is LNHDA and CDR2 is SQIVND (reference sequence). Trimming shortened V by 8 bases and J by 9 bases, and 17 bases separated the two germline ends. This CDR3 comprises 13 residues.

This clone was seen only once. CDR3 DNA sequence: TGTGCCTGGACGACAGGGCGGTCCTACGAGCAGTACTTC. Its translation is CAWTTGRSYEQYF. The chain has TRBV30 and TRBJ2-7; TRBD1 matches 7 bases. In germline, CDR1 is GTSNPN, CDR2 SVGIG (reference sequence). CDR3 size: 13 residues. V dropped 4 bases and J dropped 1; count of bases not matched to a gene: 4.

This clone was seen just once. The chain joins TRBV11-3 to TRBJ2-5, with TRBD1 as a possible D gene (6 bases). V was cut by 5 bases and J by 5 bases, with 12 bases left in between. CDR3 length equals 13 residues. Per the germline V gene, CDR1 is SGHNT and CDR2 is YENEEA. DNA of the CDR3: TGTGCCAGCAGCCAACAGGGCGAGGAGACCCAGTACTTC. It is translated as CASSQQGEETQYF. Looking up the rest from reference TRBV11-3 and TRBJ2-5 gives the full variable domain: EAGVVQSPRYKIIEKKQPVAFWCNPISGHNTLYWYLQNLGQGPELLIRYENEEAVDDSQLPKDRFSAERLKGVDSTLKIQPAELGDSAVYLCASSQQGEETQYFGPGTRLLVL.

V usage is TRBV25-1 and J usage is TRBJ2-2, with TRBD1 as a possible D gene (6 bases). Germline V lookup: CDR1 MGHDK, CDR2 SYGVNS. The germline V and J ends were trimmed by 1 base and 4 bases, with 16 bases remaining between them. The CDR3 extends over 17 amino acids. CDR3 DNA sequence: TGTGCCAGCAGTGAATTCGGCAGGGGAGTAGCCACCGGGGAGCTGTTTTTT. It codes for CASSEFGRGVATGELFF.

Of note for this clone: Germline and junction disagree at one end, which may indicate a read error. The chain has TRBV11-2 and TRBJ2-6; D might be TRBD2 (7 bases). CDR3 length: 15 amino acids. The germline V gene has CDR1 SGHAT and CDR2 FQNNGV. The CDR3 protein is CASSFQGSGANGLTF. In DNA, the CDR3 is TGTGCCAGCAGCTTCCAGGGGAGCGGGGCCAACGGCCTGACTTTC.

The gene calls are TRBV5-6 and TRBJ2-1; tentatively, D is TRBD2 (6 bases). CDR3 length: 14 amino acids. Trimming removed 4 bases at V and 6 bases at J, with 14 bases between. Per germline, CDR1 SGHDT and CDR2 YYEEEE. CDR3 bases: TGTGCCAGCAGCGATGGTGGGACTGTCAATGAGCAGTTCTTC. This sequence encodes CASSDGGTVNEQFF.

The rearrangement joins TRBV7-9 to TRBJ1-5; D remains ambiguous. CDR1 and CDR2 from the germline V gene are SEHNR and FQNEAQ (reference sequence). Trimming took off 0 bases at V and 0 bases at J, with 9 bases between the two ends. This CDR3 region has 16 residues. As DNA, the CDR3 is TGTGCCAGCAGCTTAGCGGGAGGGAATAGCAATCAGCCCCAGCATTTT. Translation gives CASSLAGGNSNQPQHF.

J is TRBJ2-5 and V is TRBV25-1; D may be TRBD1 (6 bases). The CDR3 contains 15 residues. V was pared by 2 bases and J by 5 bases, with 15 bases between. In germline, CDR1 is MGHDK, CDR2 SYGVNS. The CDR3 nucleotides read TGTGCCAGCAGTGAAGGAACAGGGATCGGGGAGACCCAGTACTTC. Encoded protein: CASSEGTGIGETQYF.

The chain combines TRBV28 with TRBJ2-1; TRBD2 is a possible D gene (6 bases). Germline V gene lookup returns CDR1 MDHEN and CDR2 SYDVKM. With 3 bases removed from V and 3 bases from J, the gap between germline ends came to 12 bases. The length of the CDR3 is 15 residues. In DNA, the CDR3 is TGTGCCAGCAGTTTGGAGGGCCGGTTCTACAATGAGCAGTTCTTC. This encodes CASSLEGRFYNEQFF.

CDR3 residues: CASSFGIAGDQIEQFF. The CDR3 DNA follows: TGTGCCAGCAGTTTTGGGATAGCGGGAGATCAGATTGAGCAGTTCTTC. The rearrangement links TRBV28 to TRBJ2-1, with 9 bases matching TRBD2. The CDR3 is made up of 16 amino acids. Trimming removed 3 bases from V and 9 bases from J; junction bases left unmatched: 12. Germline lookup yields CDR1 MDHEN and CDR2 SYDVKM.

The J gene is TRBJ1-4, the V gene TRBV2; 7 nucleotides agree with TRBD1. V was clipped by 5 bases and J by 1 base; unmatched bases: 1. There are 14 residues in the CDR3. Germline V CDR1 and CDR2: SNHLY, FYNNEI. CDR3 DNA: TGTGCCAGCAGTTACAGGGGAACTAATGAAAAACTGTTTTTT. Translating gives CASSYRGTNEKLFF.

The chain combines TRBV6-1 with TRBJ2-3; 10 positions match TRBD2. Looked up from germline, CDR1 is MNHNS and CDR2 is SASEGT. CDR3 length: 13 amino acids. Losses at the gene ends were 2 bases for V and 10 bases for J; bases not matched to a gene: 3. For the CDR3, the DNA is TGTGCCAGCAGTGAAAGCGGGAGGGGGGCGCAGTATTTT. As protein: CASSESGRGAQYF.

This chain links TRBV30 with TRBJ2-7; 7 bases align to TRBD1. J lost 1 base, V lost 1 base, and 13 bases had no gene match. CDR3 length equals 17 residues. The germline gives CDR1 GTSNPN, CDR2 SVGIG (reference sequence). The CDR3 DNA reads as TGTGCCTGGAGTGCAGTACCTCTGGACAGGTTTTCCTACGAGCAGTACTTC. It is translated as CAWSAVPLDRFSYEQYF.

The V and J genes are TRBV28 and TRBJ2-3; 13 bases match TRBD2. Germline V lookup: CDR1 MDHEN, CDR2 SYDVKM. There are 14 residues in the CDR3. V was pared by 6 bases and J by 8 bases, with 5 bases of the junction left unmatched. CDR3 sequence (DNA): TGTGCCAGCAGCAAGGGACTAGCGGGGCGTACGCAGTATTTT. Translating gives CASSKGLAGRTQYF.

This clone was observed a single time. At one of its ends the junction is not consistent with the germline gene, which may arise from a read error. The gene calls are TRBV7-2 and TRBJ2-6, with a weak D call TRBD1 (7 bases). Looked up from germline, CDR1 is SGHTA and CDR2 is FQGNSA. The CDR3 runs 19 residues. CDR3 in DNA: TGTGCCAGCAGCTTAGCACCGACAGGGACTCCCTCTGGGGCCAACGGCCTGACTTTC. Amino acid sequence: CASSLAPTGTPSGANGLTF.

The chain employs TRBV11-2 and TRBJ2-7; no reliable D call. This CDR3 contains 11 residues. Trimming stripped 5 bases from V and 7 bases from J, with 9 bases between. The germline V gene encodes CDR1 SGHAT and CDR2 FQNNGV. The CDR3 coding sequence is TGTGCCAGCAGCGCCTCTATAGAGCAGTACTTC. Its translation: CASSASIEQYF.

V and J are TRBV19 and TRBJ2-5, with D maybe TRBD2 (6 bases). The germline V gene encodes CDR1 LNHDA and CDR2 SQIVND (reference sequence). The CDR3 loop spans 15 amino acids. Trimming removed 3 bases at V and 1 base at J, with 12 bases between. The CDR3 loop reads CASSIGGGRQETQYF. CDR3 DNA sequence: TGTGCCAGTAGTATCGGGGGAGGTCGCCAAGAGACCCAGTACTTC.

The chain couples TRBV29-1 to TRBJ1-1; TRBD1 agrees at 12 bases. The germline V gene encodes CDR1 SQVTM and CDR2 ANQGSEA. The length of the CDR3 is 16 residues. V shed 7 bases, J shed 5 bases, and the junction held 14 bases outside the gene matches. The CDR3: CSAVPEGTGGKTEAFF. CDR3 sequence (DNA): TGCAGCGCCGTGCCGGAAGGGACAGGGGGCAAAACTGAAGCTTTCTTT.

The chain couples TRBV19 to TRBJ2-3; 9 nucleotides line up with TRBD1. CDR1 is LNHDA, CDR2 SQIVND, per germline (reference sequence). V was clipped by 4 bases and J by 4 bases; unmatched bases: 3. The CDR3 has 14 amino acids. This chain's CDR3 is CASSTTGGADTQYF. Here the CDR3 DNA reads TGTGCCAGTAGTACCACAGGGGGCGCAGATACGCAGTATTTT.

The V and J genes are TRBV29-1 and TRBJ1-2, with a tentative D call TRBD1 (5 bases). CDR3 length: 13 residues. The V end was cut by 6 bases, the J end by 3 bases, with 14 bases between. Germline CDR1 and CDR2: SQVTM and ANQGSEA. CDR3 bases: TGCAGCGTACCAATAGGGGTGGACTATGGCTACACCTTC. It codes for CSVPIGVDYGYTF.

The chain uses TRBV29-1 and TRBJ2-1, with D possibly being TRBD2 (8 bases). The germline V gene has CDR1 SQVTM and CDR2 ANQGSEA. The CDR3 consists of 18 residues. V dropped 4 bases and J dropped 0 bases, with 22 bases sitting between them. CDR3 region: CSVAGLAQGGRSYNEQFF. The CDR3 nucleotides read TGCAGCGTTGCAGGACTAGCCCAAGGGGGCCGCTCCTACAATGAGCAGTTCTTC.

The CDR3 DNA sequence: TGTGCCACCAGCAAGGAGACAGGGTGGGCAGATACGCAGTATTTT. Its translation: CATSKETGWADTQYF. The V call is TRBV15, the J call TRBJ2-3; 7 nucleotides agree with TRBD1. After removal of 4 bases from V and 4 bases from J, the junction contained 8 bases not matched to a gene. The germline V gene encodes CDR1 LNHNV and CDR2 YYDKDF (reference sequence). The CDR3 extends over 15 amino acids. Full variable domain (rest looked up from reference TRBV15 and TRBJ2-3): DAMVIQNPRYQVTQFGKPVTLSCSQTLNHNVMYWYQQKSSQAPKLLFHYYDKDFNNEADTPDNFQSRRPNTSFCFLDIRSPGLGDTAMYLCATSKETGWADTQYFGPGTRLTVL.

This clone was seen a few times. V gene TRBV28 combines with J gene TRBJ2-3; 12 bases agree with TRBD1. The CDR3 is 19 residues long. Germline assignment: CDR1 MDHEN and CDR2 SYDVKM. V lost 2 bases and J lost 2; bases outside the gene matches: 11. This chain's CDR3 is CASSLPWMSGQGATDTQYF. The CDR3 nucleotides read TGTGCCAGCAGTTTACCGTGGATGTCGGGACAGGGGGCCACAGATACGCAGTATTTT. The variable domain in full, with the rest retrieved from reference TRBV28 and TRBJ2-3, is DVKVTQSSRYLVKRTGEKVFLECVQDMDHENMFWYRQDPGLGLRLIYFSYDVKMKEKGDIPEGYSVSREKKERFSLILESASTNQTSMYLCASSLPWMSGQGATDTQYFGPGTRLTVL.

This chain uses TRBV19 with TRBJ2-3, with TRBD2 matching 9 bases. The trim removed 3 bases at V and 10 bases at J, leaving 5 bases unmatched. The length of the CDR3 is 13 residues. Germline V gene data show CDR1 as LNHDA and CDR2 as SQIVND (reference sequence). CDR3 sequence: CASSISAGGAQYF. In nucleotides, the CDR3 is TGTGCCAGTAGTATTTCAGCGGGAGGAGCGCAGTATTTT.

The chain has TRBV15 and TRBJ1-3; 10 bases agree with TRBD1. V shed 3 bases, J shed 4 bases, and the junction held 9 bases outside the gene matches. Germline assignment: CDR1 LNHNV and CDR2 YYDKDF (reference sequence). This CDR3 region has 17 residues. In nucleotides, the CDR3 is TGTGCCACCAGCAGCCTTCGACAGGGGGCTGGAGGAAACACCATATATTTT. Its translation: CATSSLRQGAGGNTIYF. The full variable domain, its missing parts supplied by reference TRBV15 and TRBJ1-3, is DAMVIQNPRYQVTQFGKPVTLSCSQTLNHNVMYWYQQKSSQAPKLLFHYYDKDFNNEADTPDNFQSRRPNTSFCFLDIRSPGLGDTAMYLCATSSLRQGAGGNTIYFGEGSWLTVV.

V is TRBV4-2 and J is TRBJ2-1; possibly TRBD2 for D (5 bases). V was pared by 0 bases and J by 6 bases, with 21 bases between. The CDR3 runs to 18 residues. Looked up from germline, CDR1 is LGHNA and CDR2 is YNFKEQ. The CDR3 here is CASSQDRAGPGDPNEQFF. The CDR3, as DNA: TGTGCCAGCAGCCAAGATAGGGCTGGACCCGGGGATCCCAATGAGCAGTTCTTC.